This T cell receptor (beta chain) was obtained from a study of T cell repertoires in aging, cancer and after chemotherapy. Findings of the study overall: Median generation probability rose over the chemotherapy interval in each cancer cohort, suggesting rebound thymic output. In healthy donors, age-related TCR diversity loss mainly reflected lost richness. Compared with age-matched healthy donors, untreated hematological or solid cancer patients showed higher blood TCR clonality.

Rearranged V-D-J TRB sequences were amplified with a mixed TRB-A/B primer pool. TCRdb reprocessed the multiplex PCR reads with MiXCR, giving one entry per CDR3 protein. The table lists under 7,500 distinct CDR3 sequences, roughly two fifths of them singletons. The template was genomic DNA from peripheral blood, not RNA. This clonotype appeared a few times. Its antigen is not identified. The sequenced sample consisted of blood. The TCR originated in a human donor in good health.

CDR3 nucleotides: TGCAGTGCTAGAGATGCCGGTAACTATGGCTACACCTTC. It codes for CSARDAGNYGYTF. The chain is built from TRBV20-1 and TRBJ1-2; D gene uncertain. Germline-derived CDR1 and CDR2 are DFQATT and SNEGSKA (reference sequence). With 0 bases removed from V and 1 base from J, the gap between germline ends came to 6 bases. The CDR3 contains 13 residues.